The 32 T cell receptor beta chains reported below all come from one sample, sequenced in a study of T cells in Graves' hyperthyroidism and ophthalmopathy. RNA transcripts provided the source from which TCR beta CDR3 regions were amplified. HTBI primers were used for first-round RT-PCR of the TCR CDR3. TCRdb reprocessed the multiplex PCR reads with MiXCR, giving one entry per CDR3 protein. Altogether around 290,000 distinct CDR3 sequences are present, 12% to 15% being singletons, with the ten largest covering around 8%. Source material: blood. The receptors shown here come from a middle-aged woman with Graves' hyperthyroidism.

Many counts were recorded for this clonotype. CDR3 loop: CASSEADRPFGTQYF. In DNA, the CDR3 is TGTGCCAGCAGTGAAGCGGACAGGCCCTTCGGGACCCAGTACTTC. The chain carries TRBV2 and TRBJ2-5, with 7 bases lining up with TRBD1. V was pared by 0 bases and J by 7 bases, with 8 bases of the junction left unmatched. This CDR3 has 15 residues. Germline-derived CDR1 and CDR2 are SNHLY and FYNNEI.

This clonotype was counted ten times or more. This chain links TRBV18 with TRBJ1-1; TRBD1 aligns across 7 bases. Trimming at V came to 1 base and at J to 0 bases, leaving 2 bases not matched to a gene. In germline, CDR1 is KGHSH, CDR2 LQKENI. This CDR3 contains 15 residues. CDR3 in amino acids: CASSPRDSVNTEAFF. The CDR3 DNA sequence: TGTGCCAGCTCACCACGGGACAGCGTGAACACTGAAGCTTTCTTT.

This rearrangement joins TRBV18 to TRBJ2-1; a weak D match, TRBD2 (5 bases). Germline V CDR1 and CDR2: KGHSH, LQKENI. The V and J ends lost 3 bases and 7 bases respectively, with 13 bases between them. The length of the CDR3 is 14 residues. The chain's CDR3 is CASSPTMRVNEQFF. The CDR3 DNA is TGTGCCAGCTCACCGACTATGCGGGTTAATGAGCAGTTCTTC.

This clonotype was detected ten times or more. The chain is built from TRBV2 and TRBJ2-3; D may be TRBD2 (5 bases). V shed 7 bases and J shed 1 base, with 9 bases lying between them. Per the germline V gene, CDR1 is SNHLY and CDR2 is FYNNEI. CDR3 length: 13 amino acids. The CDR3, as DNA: TGTGCCAGCAACGGGATCGGCACAGATACGCAGTATTTT. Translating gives CASNGIGTDTQYF. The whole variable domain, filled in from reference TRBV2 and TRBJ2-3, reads EPEVTQTPSHQVTQMGQEVILRCVPISNHLYFYWYRQILGQKVEFLVSFYNNEISEKSEIFDDQFSVERPDGSNFTLKIRSTKLEDSAMYFCASNGIGTDTQYFGPGTRLTVL.

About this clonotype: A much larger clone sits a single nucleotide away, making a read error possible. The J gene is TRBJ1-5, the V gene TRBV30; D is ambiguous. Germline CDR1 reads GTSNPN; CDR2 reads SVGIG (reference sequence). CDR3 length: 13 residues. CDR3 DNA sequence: TGTACCTGGTCGTTAGGTCGCAATCAGCCCCAGCATTTT. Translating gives CTWSLGRNQPQHF.

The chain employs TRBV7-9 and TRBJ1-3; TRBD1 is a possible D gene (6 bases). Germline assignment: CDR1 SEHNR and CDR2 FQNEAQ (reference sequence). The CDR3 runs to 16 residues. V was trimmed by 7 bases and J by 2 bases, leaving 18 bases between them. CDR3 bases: TGTGCCAGCACCCCTAAGGGGGGCACTCCTGGAAACACCATATATTTT. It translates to CASTPKGGTPGNTIYF.

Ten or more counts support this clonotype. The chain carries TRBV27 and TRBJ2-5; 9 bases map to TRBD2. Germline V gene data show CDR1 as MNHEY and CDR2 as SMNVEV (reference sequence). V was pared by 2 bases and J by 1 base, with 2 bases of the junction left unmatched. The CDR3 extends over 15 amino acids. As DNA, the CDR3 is TGTGCCAGCAGTTTAGCGGGAGGGGGCCAAGAGACCCAGTACTTC. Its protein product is CASSLAGGGQETQYF.

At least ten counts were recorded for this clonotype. In DNA, the CDR3 is TGCGCCAGCAGCGACGTCGCTGACACTGAAGCTTTCTTT. Translated: CASSDVADTEAFF. The chain is built from TRBV5-1 and TRBJ1-1, with D unclear. V lost 4 bases to trimming and J lost 3 bases, with 10 bases between them. This CDR3 spans 13 amino acids. Germline-derived CDR1 and CDR2 are SGHRS and YFSETQ.

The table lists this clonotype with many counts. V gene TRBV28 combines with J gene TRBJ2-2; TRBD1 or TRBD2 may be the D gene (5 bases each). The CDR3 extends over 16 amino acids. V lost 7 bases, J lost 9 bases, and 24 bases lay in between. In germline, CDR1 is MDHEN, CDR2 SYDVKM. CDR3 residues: CASTSYPGTKTWELFF. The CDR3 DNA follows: TGTGCCAGCACCTCCTATCCCGGGACGAAAACCTGGGAGCTGTTTTTT.

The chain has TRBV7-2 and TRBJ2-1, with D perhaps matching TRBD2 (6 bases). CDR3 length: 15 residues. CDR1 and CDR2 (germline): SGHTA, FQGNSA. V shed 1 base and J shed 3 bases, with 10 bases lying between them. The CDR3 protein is CASSLGGESYNEQFF. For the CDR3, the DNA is TGTGCCAGCAGCTTAGGCGGGGAAAGCTACAATGAGCAGTTCTTC.

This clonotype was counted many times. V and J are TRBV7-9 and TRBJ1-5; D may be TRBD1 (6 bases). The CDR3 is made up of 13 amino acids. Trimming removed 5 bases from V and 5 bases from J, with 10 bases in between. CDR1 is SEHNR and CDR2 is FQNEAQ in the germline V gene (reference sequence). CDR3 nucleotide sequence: TGTGCCAGCAGCGGGGGGCTGGATCAGCCCCAGCATTTT. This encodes CASSGGLDQPQHF.

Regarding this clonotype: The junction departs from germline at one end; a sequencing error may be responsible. The CDR3 sequence is CAWSVRGSERQDF. DNA of the CDR3: TGTGCCTGGAGTGTAAGGGGGTCGGAGCGCCAGGACTTC. The gene calls are TRBV30 and TRBJ2-5; D may be TRBD1 (6 bases). The CDR3 covers 13 residues. Per germline, CDR1 GTSNPN and CDR2 SVGIG (reference sequence).

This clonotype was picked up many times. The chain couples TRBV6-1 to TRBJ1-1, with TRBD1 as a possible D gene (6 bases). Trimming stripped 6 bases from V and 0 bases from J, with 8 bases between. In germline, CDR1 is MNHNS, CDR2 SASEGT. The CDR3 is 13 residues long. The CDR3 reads CASRTGLNTEAFF. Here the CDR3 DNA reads TGTGCCAGCAGAACAGGGCTGAACACTGAAGCTTTCTTT.

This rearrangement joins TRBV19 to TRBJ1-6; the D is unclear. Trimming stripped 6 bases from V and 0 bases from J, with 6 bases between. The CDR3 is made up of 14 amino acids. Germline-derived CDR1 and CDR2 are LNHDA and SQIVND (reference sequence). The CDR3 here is CASSQVSYNSPLHF. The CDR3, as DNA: TGTGCCAGTAGCCAGGTCTCCTATAATTCACCCCTCCACTTT.

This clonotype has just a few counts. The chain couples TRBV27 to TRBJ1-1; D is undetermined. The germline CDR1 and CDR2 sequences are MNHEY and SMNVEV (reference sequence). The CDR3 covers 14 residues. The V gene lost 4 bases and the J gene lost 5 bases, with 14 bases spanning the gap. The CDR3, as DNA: TGTGCCAGCAGTTCCATCGGACGAGGGACTGAAGCTTTCTTT. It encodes CASSSIGRGTEAFF.

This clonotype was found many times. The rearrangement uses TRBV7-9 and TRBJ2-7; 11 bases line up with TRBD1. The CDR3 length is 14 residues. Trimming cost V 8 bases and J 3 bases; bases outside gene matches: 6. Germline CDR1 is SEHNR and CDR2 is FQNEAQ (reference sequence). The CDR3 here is CASAGTGGYYEQYF. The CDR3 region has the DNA TGTGCCAGCGCAGGGACAGGGGGTTACTACGAGCAGTACTTC.

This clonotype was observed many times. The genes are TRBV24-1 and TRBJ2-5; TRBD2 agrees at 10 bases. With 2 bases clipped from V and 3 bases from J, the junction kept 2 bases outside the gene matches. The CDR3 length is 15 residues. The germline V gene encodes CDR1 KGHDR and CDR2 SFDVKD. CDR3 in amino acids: CATSDSGTSEETQYF. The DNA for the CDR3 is TGTGCCACCAGTGATTCCGGGACTAGCGAAGAGACCCAGTACTTC.

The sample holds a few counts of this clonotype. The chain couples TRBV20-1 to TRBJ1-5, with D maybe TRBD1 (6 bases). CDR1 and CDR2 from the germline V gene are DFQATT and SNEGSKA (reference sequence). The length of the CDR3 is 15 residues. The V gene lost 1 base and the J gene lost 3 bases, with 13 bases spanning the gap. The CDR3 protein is CSARGSRGPNQPQHF. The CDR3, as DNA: TGCAGTGCTAGAGGATCCAGGGGACCCAATCAGCCCCAGCATTTT.

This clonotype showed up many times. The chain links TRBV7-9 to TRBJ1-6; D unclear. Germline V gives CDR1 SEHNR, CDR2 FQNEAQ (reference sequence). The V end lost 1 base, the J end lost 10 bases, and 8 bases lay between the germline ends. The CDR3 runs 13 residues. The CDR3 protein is CASSLVERSPLHF. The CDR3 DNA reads TGTGCCAGCAGCTTAGTGGAGCGGTCACCCCTCCACTTT. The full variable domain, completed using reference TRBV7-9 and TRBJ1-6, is DTGVSQNPRHKITKRGQNVTFRCDPISEHNRLYWYRQTLGQGPEFLTYFQNEAQLEKSRLLSDRFSAERPKGSFSTLEIQRTEQGDSAMYLCASSLVERSPLHFGNGTRLTVT.

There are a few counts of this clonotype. The CDR3 nucleotides are TGTGCCAGCAGTGAGGCGCCCTCCCCCACAGATACGCAGTATTTT. This sequence encodes CASSEAPSPTDTQYF. J is TRBJ2-3 and V is TRBV6-4; D is unclear. Germline V gene sequence: CDR1 MRHNA, CDR2 SNTAGT. The V gene lost 3 bases and the J gene lost 2 bases, with 12 bases spanning the gap. This CDR3 region has 15 residues.

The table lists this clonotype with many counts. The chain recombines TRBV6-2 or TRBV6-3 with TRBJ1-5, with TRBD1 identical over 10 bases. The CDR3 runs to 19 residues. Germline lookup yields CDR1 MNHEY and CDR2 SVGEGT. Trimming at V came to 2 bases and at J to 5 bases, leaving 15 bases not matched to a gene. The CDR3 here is CASSYQGTGAYTYHQPQHF. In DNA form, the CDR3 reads TGTGCCAGCAGTTACCAAGGGACAGGGGCCTACACGTATCATCAGCCCCAGCATTTT.

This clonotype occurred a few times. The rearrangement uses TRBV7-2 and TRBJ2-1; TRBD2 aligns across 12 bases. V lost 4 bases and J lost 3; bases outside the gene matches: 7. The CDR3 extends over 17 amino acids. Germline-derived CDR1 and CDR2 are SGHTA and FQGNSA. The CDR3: CASSSRTSGIYYNEQFF. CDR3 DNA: TGTGCCAGCAGCTCGCGGACTAGCGGGATCTACTACAATGAGCAGTTCTTC.

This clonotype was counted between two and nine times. The CDR3 coding sequence is TGTGCCAGCAGTTCCCCCCGGCGGCTCTCTATTCGGGGCTACACCTTC. This sequence encodes CASSSPRRLSIRGYTF. The chain carries TRBV28 and TRBJ1-2; D is uncertain. The germline gives CDR1 MDHEN, CDR2 SYDVKM. The CDR3 is made up of 16 amino acids. With 4 bases removed from V and 8 bases from J, the gap between germline ends came to 23 bases.

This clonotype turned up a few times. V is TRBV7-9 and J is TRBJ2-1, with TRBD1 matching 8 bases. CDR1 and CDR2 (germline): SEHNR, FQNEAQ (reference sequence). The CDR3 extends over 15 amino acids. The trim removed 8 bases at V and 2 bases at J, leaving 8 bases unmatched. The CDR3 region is CASGQGQGPYNEQFF. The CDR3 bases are TGTGCCAGCGGCCAAGGACAGGGACCCTACAATGAGCAGTTCTTC.

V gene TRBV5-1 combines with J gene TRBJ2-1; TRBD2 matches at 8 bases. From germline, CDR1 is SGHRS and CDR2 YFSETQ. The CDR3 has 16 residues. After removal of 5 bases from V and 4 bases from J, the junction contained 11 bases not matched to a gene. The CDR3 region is CASRLAVGGVYNEQFF. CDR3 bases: TGCGCCAGCAGACTTGCCGTCGGGGGGGTATACAATGAGCAGTTCTTC. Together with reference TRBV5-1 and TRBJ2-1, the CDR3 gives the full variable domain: KAGVTQTPRYLIKTRGQQVTLSCSPISGHRSVSWYQQTPGQGLQFLFEYFSETQRNKGNFPGRFSGRQFSNSRSEMNVSTLELGDSALYLCASRLAVGGVYNEQFFGPGTRLTVL.

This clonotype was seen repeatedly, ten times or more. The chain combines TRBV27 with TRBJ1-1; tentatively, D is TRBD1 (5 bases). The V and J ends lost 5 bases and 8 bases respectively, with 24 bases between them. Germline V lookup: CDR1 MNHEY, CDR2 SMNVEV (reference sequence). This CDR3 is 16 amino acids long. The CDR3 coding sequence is TGTGCCAGCAGTCCTAGAGGCGGGGGGGATAAACTAGAAGCTTTCTTT. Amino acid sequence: CASSPRGGGDKLEAFF.

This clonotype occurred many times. The CDR3 reads CASTERETQYF. CDR3 nucleotides: TGTGCCAGCACAGAAAGGGAGACCCAGTACTTC. The rearrangement links TRBV2 to TRBJ2-5, with D uncertain. Germline-derived CDR1 and CDR2 are SNHLY and FYNNEI. The V end lost 7 bases, the J end lost 5 bases, and 8 bases lay between the germline ends. CDR3 length: 11 residues.

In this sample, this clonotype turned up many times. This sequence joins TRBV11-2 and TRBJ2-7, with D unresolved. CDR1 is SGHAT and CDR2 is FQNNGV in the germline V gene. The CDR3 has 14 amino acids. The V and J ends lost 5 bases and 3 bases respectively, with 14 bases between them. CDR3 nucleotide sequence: TGTGCCAGCAGCATTGACCGCTATGGCTACGAGCAGTACTTC. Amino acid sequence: CASSIDRYGYEQYF.

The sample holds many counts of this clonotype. CDR3 in amino acids: CASRGLAESYNEQFF. CDR3 bases: TGTGCCAGCAGGGGACTAGCGGAGTCCTACAATGAGCAGTTCTTC. This rearrangement joins TRBV28 to TRBJ2-1; 11 positions agree with TRBD2. Germline V gene data show CDR1 as MDHEN and CDR2 as SYDVKM. V was pared by 6 bases and J by 1 base, with 2 bases of the junction left unmatched. The CDR3 covers 15 residues.

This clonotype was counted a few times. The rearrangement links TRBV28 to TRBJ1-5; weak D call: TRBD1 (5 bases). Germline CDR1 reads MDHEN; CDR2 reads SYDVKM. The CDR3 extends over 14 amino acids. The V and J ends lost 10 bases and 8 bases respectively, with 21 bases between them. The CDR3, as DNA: TGTGCCACCCAAGTTGGGGGGGGTGCCAAGCCCCAGCATTTT. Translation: CATQVGGGAKPQHF.

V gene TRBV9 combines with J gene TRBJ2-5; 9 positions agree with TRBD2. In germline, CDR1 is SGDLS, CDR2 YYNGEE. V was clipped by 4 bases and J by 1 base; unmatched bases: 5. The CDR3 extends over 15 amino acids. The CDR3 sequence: CASSKISGSQETQYF. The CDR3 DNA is TGTGCCAGCAGCAAAATTAGCGGGAGCCAAGAGACCCAGTACTTC.

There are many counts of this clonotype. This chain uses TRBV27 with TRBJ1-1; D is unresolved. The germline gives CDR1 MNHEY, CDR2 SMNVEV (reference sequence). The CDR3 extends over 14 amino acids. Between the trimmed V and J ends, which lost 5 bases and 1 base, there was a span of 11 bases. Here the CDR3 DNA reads TGTGCCAGCAGTCTGGAAGGGTGGAACACTGAAGCTTTCTTT. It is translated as CASSLEGWNTEAFF.